This entry is about one TCR beta chain. Its antigen is unknown. No much larger clone exists at a distance of one base, and base qualities are not known. This sample was included in a study of T cell responses to AZD1222 COVID-19 vaccine (dated by TCRdb to the early 2020s). Regarding the research as a whole: TCR sequencing covered fewer than 250 trial participants: 200 to 220 given two doses of AZD1222 and about 26 given two doses of MenACWY control vaccine. Enrollment into the trials was organized by age into subgroups of 18-55, 56-69 and 70-plus years, and those subgroups contained around 150, 28 and 57 TCR-sequenced participants, respectively. Results and caveats for the whole study, not just this receptor: Conclusions about previously exposed vaccinees were limited because only a handful of AZD1222 recipients were SARS-CoV-2 seropositive at baseline. In the small 56-69-year group, the increase in depth fell short of significance, most likely because of low power. Participants were mostly white British and included more females than males, and it was suggested by the authors that clonal diversity may have been underestimated. The vaccine-associated CD4 TCRs covered the entire spike protein, and the dominant responses fell in regions 160-218 and 743-854. A significant rise in spike-specific TCR breadth and depth was observed after two AZD1222 doses relative to day 0 and relative to MenACWY recipients. Epitopes outside the regions mutated in the B.1.351 and B.1.1.7 variants were reportedly recognized by nearly half of the unique spike-specific TCRs. No day 14 peak-response samples were available, so repertoires were characterized only after the peak T cell response.

There are 13 amino acids in the CDR3, from cysteine to phenylalanine inclusive. Only CDR3 DNA remains: 39 bases, in frame from the first base. Compared with germline, V lacks 6 bases and J lacks 5 bases; bases without a gene match: 6. The sample's time point label, in plain terms: about 28 days (+/-7) after the second vaccine dose. Because spike-specific TCR depth and breadth did not differ between the two schedules, AZD1222 recipients who got a second dose at roughly 4 weeks were pooled with those who got a second dose at roughly 12 weeks. Samples from vaccinated people were obtained from the UK trials COV001 and COV002, which included a single-blind randomized controlled phase 2/3 trial of AZD1222 (ChAdOx1 nCoV-19) in healthy adults. Trial participant PBMC samples were collected at day 0 and day 28 after the second dose for TCRbeta chain sequencing. The CDR3 regions of human TCRbeta chains were subjected to immunosequencing. Concerning the study's data processing: Repertoire TCRs were matched against a reference library of SARS-CoV-2-specific TCRs generated with the MIRA antigen-specificity platform. Breadth was defined as the fraction of unique TCRs that were SARS-CoV-2-associated, and depth was defined as the fraction of total T cells that were SARS-CoV-2-associated. Each spike-specific TCR was assigned to its reactive spike region and to a CD4 or CD8 class using the MIRA data. Log10-transformed breadth and depth values were compared by one-way ANOVA with Sidak's multiple comparisons tests. Sourced from immuneACCESS, this table was stored by TCRdb with only in-frame sequences that have V and J called. A share of the clones is absent; for the studies checked, an unresolved V gene accounts for under half, and the remainder has no known explanation. Clone size and the V and J calls come from that table; the DNA yielded D and trimming. The sample profile shows 130,000 or so clones; around 87% of them were found once. Jointly, the top ten make up 2.5% to 3.5% of the sample.

The sequencing used peripheral blood, collected 28 days after the second AZD1222 dose. This TCR derives from an adult who received the AZD1222 COVID-19 vaccine. The chain employs TRBV12-3 or TRBV12-4 and TRBJ1-1; TRBD1 agrees with 7 junctional bases. The CDR3 reads as follows: CASSVTTGTEAFF. Read as DNA, the sequence is TGTGCCAGCAGCGTAACGACAGGGACTGAAGCTTTCTTT.